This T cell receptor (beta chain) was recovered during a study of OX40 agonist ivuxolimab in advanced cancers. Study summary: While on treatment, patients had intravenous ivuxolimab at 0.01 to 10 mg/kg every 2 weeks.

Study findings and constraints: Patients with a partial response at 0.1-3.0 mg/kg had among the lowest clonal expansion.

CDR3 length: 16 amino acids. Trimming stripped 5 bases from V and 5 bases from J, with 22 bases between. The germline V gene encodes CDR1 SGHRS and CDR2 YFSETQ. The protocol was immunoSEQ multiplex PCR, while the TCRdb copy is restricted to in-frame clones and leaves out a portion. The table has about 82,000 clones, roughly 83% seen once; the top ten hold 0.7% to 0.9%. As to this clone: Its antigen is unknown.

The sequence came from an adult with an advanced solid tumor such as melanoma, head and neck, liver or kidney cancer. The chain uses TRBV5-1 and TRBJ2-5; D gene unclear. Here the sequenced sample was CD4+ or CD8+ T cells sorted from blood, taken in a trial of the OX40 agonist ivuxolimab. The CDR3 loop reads CASRPMLLAPAETQYF. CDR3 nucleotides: TGCGCCAGCAGACCCATGCTGCTCGCGCCGGCTGAGACCCAGTACTTC.